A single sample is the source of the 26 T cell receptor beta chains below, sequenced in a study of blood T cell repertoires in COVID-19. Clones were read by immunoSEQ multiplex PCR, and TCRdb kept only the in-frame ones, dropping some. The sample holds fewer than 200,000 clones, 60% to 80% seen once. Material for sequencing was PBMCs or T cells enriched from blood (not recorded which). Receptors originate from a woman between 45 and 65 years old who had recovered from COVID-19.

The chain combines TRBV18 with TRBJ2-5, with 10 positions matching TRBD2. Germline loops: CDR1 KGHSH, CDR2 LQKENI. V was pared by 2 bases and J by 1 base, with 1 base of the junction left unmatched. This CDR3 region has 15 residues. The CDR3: CASSPRTSGQETQYF. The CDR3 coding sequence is TGTGCCAGCTCACCAAGGACTAGCGGCCAAGAGACCCAGTACTTC.

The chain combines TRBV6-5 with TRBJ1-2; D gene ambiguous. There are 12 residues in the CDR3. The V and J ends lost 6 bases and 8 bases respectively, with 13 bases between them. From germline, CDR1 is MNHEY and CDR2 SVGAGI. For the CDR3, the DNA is TGTGCCAGCAGCCTACGGGATGGAGGCTACACCTTC. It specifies CASSLRDGGYTF.

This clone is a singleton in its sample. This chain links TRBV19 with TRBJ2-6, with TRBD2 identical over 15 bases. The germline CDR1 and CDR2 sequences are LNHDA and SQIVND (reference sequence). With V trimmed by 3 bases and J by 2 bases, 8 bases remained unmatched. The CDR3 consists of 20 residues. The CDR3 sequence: CASSIGGTSGRRAGANVLTF. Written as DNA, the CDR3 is TGTGCCAGTAGTATCGGAGGGACTAGCGGGAGGAGAGCTGGGGCCAACGTCCTGACTTTC.

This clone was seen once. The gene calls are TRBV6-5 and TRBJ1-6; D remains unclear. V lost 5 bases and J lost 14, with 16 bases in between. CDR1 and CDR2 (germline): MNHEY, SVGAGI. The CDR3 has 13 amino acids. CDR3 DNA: TGTGCCAGCAGTCCCAACGGCCACGGGGCCCTCCACTTT. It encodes CASSPNGHGALHF.

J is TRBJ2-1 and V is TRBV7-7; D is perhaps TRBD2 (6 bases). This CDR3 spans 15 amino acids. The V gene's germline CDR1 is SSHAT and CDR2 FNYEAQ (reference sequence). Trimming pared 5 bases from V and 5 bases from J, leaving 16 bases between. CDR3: CASSPRLGVNNEQFF. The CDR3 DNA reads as TGTGCCAGCAGCCCGAGACTAGGAGTAAACAATGAGCAGTTCTTC.

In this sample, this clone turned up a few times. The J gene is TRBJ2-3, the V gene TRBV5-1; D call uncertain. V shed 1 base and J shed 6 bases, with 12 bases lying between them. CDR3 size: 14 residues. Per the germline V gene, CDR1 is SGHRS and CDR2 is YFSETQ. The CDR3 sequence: CASSLSVSQDTQYF. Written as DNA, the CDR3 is TGCGCCAGCAGCTTGAGCGTTAGTCAGGATACGCAGTATTTT. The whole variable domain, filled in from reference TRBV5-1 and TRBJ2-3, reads KAGVTQTPRYLIKTRGQQVTLSCSPISGHRSVSWYQQTPGQGLQFLFEYFSETQRNKGNFPGRFSGRQFSNSRSEMNVSTLELGDSALYLCASSLSVSQDTQYFGPGTRLTVL.

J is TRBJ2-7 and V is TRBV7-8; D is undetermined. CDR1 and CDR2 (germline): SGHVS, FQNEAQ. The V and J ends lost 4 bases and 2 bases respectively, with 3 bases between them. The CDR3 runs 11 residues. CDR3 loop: CASSYTYEQYF. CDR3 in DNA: TGTGCCAGCAGCTACACCTACGAGCAGTACTTC.

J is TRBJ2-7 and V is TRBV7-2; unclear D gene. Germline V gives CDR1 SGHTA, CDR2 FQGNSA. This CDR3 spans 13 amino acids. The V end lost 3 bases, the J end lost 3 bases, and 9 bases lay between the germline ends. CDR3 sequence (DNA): TGTGCCAGCAGCTTTGAACCCTACTACGAGCAGTACTTC. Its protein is CASSFEPYYEQYF.

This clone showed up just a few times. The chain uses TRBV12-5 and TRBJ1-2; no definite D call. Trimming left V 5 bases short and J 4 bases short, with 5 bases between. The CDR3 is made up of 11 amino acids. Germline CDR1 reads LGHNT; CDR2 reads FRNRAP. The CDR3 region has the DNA TGTGCTAGTGGTCACGGCTATGGCTACACCTTC. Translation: CASGHGYGYTF. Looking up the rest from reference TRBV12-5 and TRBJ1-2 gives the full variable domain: DARVTQTPRHKVTEMGQEVTMRCQPILGHNTVFWYRQTMMQGLELLAYFRNRAPLDDSGMPKDRFSAEMPDATLATLKIQPSEPRDSAVYFCASGHGYGYTFGSGTRLTVV.

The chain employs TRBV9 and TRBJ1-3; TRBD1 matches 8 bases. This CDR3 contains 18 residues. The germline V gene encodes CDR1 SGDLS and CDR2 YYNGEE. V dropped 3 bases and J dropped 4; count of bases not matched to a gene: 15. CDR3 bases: TGTGCCAGCAGCGCTAGTTCCTTGGACAGGGATCGCGGAAACACCATATATTTT. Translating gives CASSASSLDRDRGNTIYF.

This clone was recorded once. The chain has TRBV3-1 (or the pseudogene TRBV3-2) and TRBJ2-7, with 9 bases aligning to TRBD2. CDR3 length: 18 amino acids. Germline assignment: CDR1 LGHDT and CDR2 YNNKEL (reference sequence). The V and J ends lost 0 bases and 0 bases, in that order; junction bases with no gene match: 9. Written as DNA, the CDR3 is TGTGCCAGCAGCCAAGAGGGACTAGCCGCCCGAGGCTCCTACGAGCAGTACTTC. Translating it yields CASSQEGLAARGSYEQYF.

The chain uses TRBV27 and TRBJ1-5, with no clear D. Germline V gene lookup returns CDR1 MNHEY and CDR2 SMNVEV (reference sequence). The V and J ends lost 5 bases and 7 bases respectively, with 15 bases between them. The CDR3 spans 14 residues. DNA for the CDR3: TGTGCCAGCAGTCCACTACGTCGGAACCAGCCCCAGCATTTT. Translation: CASSPLRRNQPQHF.

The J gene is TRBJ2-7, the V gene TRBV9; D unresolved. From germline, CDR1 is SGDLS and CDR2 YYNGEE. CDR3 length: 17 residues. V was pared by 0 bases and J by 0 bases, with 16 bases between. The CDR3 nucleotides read TGTGCCAGCAGCGTAGTAGGCGGTGGCTGGAGCTCCTACGAGCAGTACTTC. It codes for CASSVVGGGWSSYEQYF.

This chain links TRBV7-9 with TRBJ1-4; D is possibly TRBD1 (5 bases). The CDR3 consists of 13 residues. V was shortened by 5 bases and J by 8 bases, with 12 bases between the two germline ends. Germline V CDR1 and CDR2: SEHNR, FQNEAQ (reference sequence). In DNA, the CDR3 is TGTGCCAGCAGCATCGTCTCAGGGGAAAAACTGTTTTTT. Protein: CASSIVSGEKLFF.

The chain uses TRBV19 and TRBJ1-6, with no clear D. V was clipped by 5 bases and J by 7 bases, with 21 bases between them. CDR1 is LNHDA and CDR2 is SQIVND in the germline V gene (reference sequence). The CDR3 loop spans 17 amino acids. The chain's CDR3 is CASSEDAGAAVNSPLHF. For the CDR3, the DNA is TGTGCCAGTAGTGAGGACGCGGGAGCGGCGGTCAATTCACCCCTCCACTTT.

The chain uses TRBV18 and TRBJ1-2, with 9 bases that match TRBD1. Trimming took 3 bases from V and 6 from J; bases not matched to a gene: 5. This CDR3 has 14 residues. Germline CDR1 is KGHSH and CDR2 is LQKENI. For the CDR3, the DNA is TGTGCCAGCTCACCCACCGGGACAGGGAATGGCTACACCTTC. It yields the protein CASSPTGTGNGYTF.

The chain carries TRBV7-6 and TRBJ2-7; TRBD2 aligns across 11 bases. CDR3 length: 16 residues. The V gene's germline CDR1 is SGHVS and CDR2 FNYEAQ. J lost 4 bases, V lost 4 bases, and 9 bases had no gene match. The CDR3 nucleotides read TGTGCCAGCAGCTATGGGGGGACTAGCGGAGATTACGAGCAGTACTTC. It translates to CASSYGGTSGDYEQYF.

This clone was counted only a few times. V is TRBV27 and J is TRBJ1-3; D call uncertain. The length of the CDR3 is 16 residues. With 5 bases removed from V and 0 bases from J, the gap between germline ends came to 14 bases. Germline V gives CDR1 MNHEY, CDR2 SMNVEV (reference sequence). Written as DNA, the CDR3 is TGTGCCAGCAGTCCCCTAGGCCGATACTCTGGAAACACCATATATTTT. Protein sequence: CASSPLGRYSGNTIYF.

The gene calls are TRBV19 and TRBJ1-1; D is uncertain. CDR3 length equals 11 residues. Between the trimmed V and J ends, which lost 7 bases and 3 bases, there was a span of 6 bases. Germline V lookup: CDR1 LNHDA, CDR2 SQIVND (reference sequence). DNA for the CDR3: TGTGCCAGTACTGACTACACTGAAGCTTTCTTT. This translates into CASTDYTEAFF.

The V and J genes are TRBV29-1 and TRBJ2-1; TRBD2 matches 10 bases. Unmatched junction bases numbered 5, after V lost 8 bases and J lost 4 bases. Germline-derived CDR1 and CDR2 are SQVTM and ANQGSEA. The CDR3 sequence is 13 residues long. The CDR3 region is CSQRGGQYNEQFF. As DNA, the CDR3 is TGCAGCCAGCGGGGGGGGCAATACAATGAGCAGTTCTTC.

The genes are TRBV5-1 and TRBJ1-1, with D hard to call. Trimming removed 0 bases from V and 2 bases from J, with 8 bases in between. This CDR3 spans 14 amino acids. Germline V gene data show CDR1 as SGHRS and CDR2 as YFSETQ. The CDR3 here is CASSLDGGNTEAFF. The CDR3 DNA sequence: TGCGCCAGCAGCTTGGATGGCGGTAACACTGAAGCTTTCTTT.

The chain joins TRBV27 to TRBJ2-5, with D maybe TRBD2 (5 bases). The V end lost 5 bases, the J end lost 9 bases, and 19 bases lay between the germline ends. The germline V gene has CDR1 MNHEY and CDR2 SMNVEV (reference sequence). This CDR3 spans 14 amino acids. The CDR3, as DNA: TGTGCCAGCAGTCTTCTCGGGGATCCCCGATCCCAGTACTTC. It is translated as CASSLLGDPRSQYF.

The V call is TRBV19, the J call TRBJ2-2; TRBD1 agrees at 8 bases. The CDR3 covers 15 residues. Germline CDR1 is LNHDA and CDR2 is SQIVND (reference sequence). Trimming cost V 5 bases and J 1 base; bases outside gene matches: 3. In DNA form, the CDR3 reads TGTGCCAGTAGTCTAGGACAGGGGAACACCGGGGAGCTGTTTTTT. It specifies CASSLGQGNTGELFF.

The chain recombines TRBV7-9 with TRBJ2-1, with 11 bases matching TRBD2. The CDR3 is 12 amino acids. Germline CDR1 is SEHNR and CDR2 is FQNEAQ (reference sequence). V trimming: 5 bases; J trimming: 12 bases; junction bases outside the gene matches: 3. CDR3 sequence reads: CASSPLAGGQFF. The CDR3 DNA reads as TGTGCCAGCAGCCCCCTAGCGGGGGGGCAGTTCTTC.

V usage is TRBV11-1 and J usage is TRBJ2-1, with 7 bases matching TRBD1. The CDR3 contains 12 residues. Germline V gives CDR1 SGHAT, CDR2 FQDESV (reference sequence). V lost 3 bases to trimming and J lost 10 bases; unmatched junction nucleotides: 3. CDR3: CASSFLDREQFF. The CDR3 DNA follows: TGTGCCAGCAGCTTCCTGGACAGGGAGCAGTTCTTC. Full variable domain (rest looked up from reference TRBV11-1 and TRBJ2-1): EAEVAQSPRYKITEKSQAVAFWCDPISGHATLYWYRQILGQGPELLVQFQDESVVDDSQLPKDRFSAERLKGVDSTLKIQPAELGDSAMYLCASSFLDREQFFGPGTRLTVL.

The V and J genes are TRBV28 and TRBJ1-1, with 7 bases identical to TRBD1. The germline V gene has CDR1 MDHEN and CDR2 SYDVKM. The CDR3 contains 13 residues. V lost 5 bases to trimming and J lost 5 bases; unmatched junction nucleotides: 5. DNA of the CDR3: TGTGCCAGCAGTATACAGGGGCGAACTGAAGCTTTCTTT. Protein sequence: CASSIQGRTEAFF.